This is a list of T cell receptor beta chains from one sample in a study of blood T cells in healthy people across ages. TCRdb reanalysed the 5' RACE reads using MiXCR and keeps one entry per CDR3 protein. The table records about a million distinct CDR3 sequences, around two fifths of them present only once. The specimen sequenced was blood. All receptors come from a man between 18 and 29 years old in good health. CDR3s include the opening cysteine and the closing phenylalanine or tryptophan. D genes are given only for firm matches. Only part of the rows carry a size: once, few, many, or a class if the clone is expanded.

v_gene: TRBV10-3
abundance: .
d_gene: TRBD1
j_gene: TRBJ2-2
CDR3aa: CAIGEPGQGNTGELFF
CDR3nt: TGTGCCATCGGGGAACCGGGACAGGGAAACACCGGGGAGCTGTTTTTT

v_gene: TRBV21-1
abundance: .
d_gene: .
j_gene: TRBJ2-3
CDR3aa: CASSKDCLNWVATDTQYF
CDR3nt: TGTGCCAGCAGCAAAGATTGCCTCAATTGGGTTGCCACAGATACGCAGTATTTT

v_gene: TRBV4-3
abundance: .
d_gene: .
j_gene: TRBJ2-2
CDR3aa: CASSLDTTNTGELFF
CDR3nt: TGCGCCAGCAGCCTGGACACCACGAACACCGGGGAGCTGTTTTTT

v_gene: TRBV4-1
abundance: .
d_gene: .
j_gene: TRBJ2-5
CDR3aa: CASSQDGAGLWTQYF
CDR3nt: TGCGCCAGCAGCCAAGACGGGGCAGGACTGTGGACCCAGTACTTC

v_gene: TRBV4-3
abundance: many
d_gene: TRBD2
j_gene: TRBJ2-3
CDR3aa: CASSQEGGSADTQYF
CDR3nt: TGCGCCAGCAGCCAAGAGGGGGGGTCAGCCGATACGCAGTATTTT

v_gene: TRBV3-1
abundance: .
d_gene: .
j_gene: TRBJ1-1
CDR3aa: CASRLAGTEGAMNTEAFF
CDR3nt: TGTGCCAGCAGGCTCGCCGGGACCGAGGGTGCTATGAACACTGAAGCTTTCTTT

v_gene: TRBV7-9
abundance: few
d_gene: .
j_gene: TRBJ1-2
CDR3aa: CASSLDGVNYGYTF
CDR3nt: TGTGCCAGCAGCTTAGATGGGGTGAACTATGGCTACACCTTC

v_gene: TRBV11-2
abundance: .
d_gene: .
j_gene: TRBJ2-3
CDR3aa: CASTDNIEGTDTQYF
CDR3nt: TGTGCCAGCACCGATAATATCGAGGGAACAGATACGCAGTATTTT

v_gene: TRBV27
abundance: few
d_gene: .
j_gene: TRBJ1-5
CDR3aa: CASSPTGAPQQPQHF
CDR3nt: TGTGCCAGCAGTCCCACGGGTGCCCCCCAACAGCCCCAGCATTTT

v_gene: TRBV27
abundance: few
d_gene: TRBD2
j_gene: TRBJ2-7
CDR3aa: CASSPSGVYEQYF
CDR3nt: TGTGCCAGCAGTCCTAGCGGTGTCTACGAGCAGTACTTC

v_gene: TRBV9
abundance: .
d_gene: .
j_gene: TRBJ2-1
CDR3aa: CASSGPGPHTDEQFF
CDR3nt: TGTGCCAGCAGCGGTCCGGGACCCCACACCGATGAGCAGTTCTTC

v_gene: TRBV5-1
abundance: .
d_gene: .
j_gene: TRBJ1-5
CDR3aa: CASSLTTDQPQHF
CDR3nt: TGCGCCAGCAGCCTTACGACAGATCAGCCCCAGCATTTT

v_gene: TRBV20-1
abundance: .
d_gene: .
j_gene: TRBJ1-1
CDR3aa: CSATRDGFMNTEAFF
CDR3nt: TGCAGTGCAACCCGGGACGGATTCATGAACACTGAAGCTTTCTTT

v_gene: TRBV29-1
abundance: few
d_gene: .
j_gene: TRBJ1-1
CDR3aa: CSVRGFDVEAFF
CDR3nt: TGCAGCGTGAGGGGGTTTGACGTAGAAGCTTTCTTT

v_gene: TRBV20-1
abundance: .
d_gene: .
j_gene: TRBJ1-2
CDR3aa: CSAPPLANYGYTF
CDR3nt: TGCAGTGCCCCCCCTCTAGCTAACTATGGCTACACCTTC

v_gene: TRBV12-3/TRBV12-4
abundance: .
d_gene: .
j_gene: TRBJ2-3
CDR3aa: CASMTVFSDTQYF
CDR3nt: TGTGCCAGCATGACAGTTTTTTCAGATACGCAGTATTTT

v_gene: TRBV7-9
abundance: once
d_gene: TRBD1
j_gene: TRBJ2-7
CDR3aa: CASSLVGGTGGEQYF
CDR3nt: TGTGCCAGCAGCTTAGTGGGCGGGACAGGGGGCGAGCAGTACTTC

v_gene: TRBV7-2
abundance: few
d_gene: .
j_gene: TRBJ2-7
CDR3aa: CASSLFFGGAYEQYF
CDR3nt: TGTGCCAGCAGCTTATTTTTCGGCGGTGCCTACGAGCAGTACTTC

v_gene: TRBV30
abundance: few
d_gene: TRBD2
j_gene: TRBJ2-5
CDR3aa: CAWSRIAGVKETQYF
CDR3nt: TGTGCCTGGAGTAGGATAGCGGGGGTCAAAGAGACCCAGTACTTC

v_gene: TRBV28
abundance: .
d_gene: .
j_gene: TRBJ2-5
CDR3aa: CASSSDRSIQETQYF
CDR3nt: TGTGCCAGCAGTTCGGACCGATCTATCCAAGAGACCCAGTACTTC

v_gene: TRBV28
abundance: many
d_gene: .
j_gene: TRBJ1-2
CDR3aa: CASRRGENYGYTF
CDR3nt: TGTGCCAGCAGAAGGGGGGAGAACTATGGCTACACCTTC

v_gene: TRBV7-2
abundance: .
d_gene: .
j_gene: TRBJ2-4
CDR3aa: CASSLAGTTTDIQYF
CDR3nt: TGTGCCAGCAGCTTAGCGGGGACAACGACGGACATTCAGTACTTC

v_gene: TRBV11-3
abundance: few
d_gene: .
j_gene: TRBJ2-1
CDR3aa: CASSLDGTLYNEQFF
CDR3nt: TGTGCCAGCAGCTTAGACGGGACTCTCTACAATGAGCAGTTCTTC

v_gene: TRBV29-1
abundance: few
d_gene: .
j_gene: TRBJ2-5
CDR3aa: CSVQKGGKETQYF
CDR3nt: TGCAGCGTTCAAAAAGGGGGGAAAGAGACCCAGTACTTC

v_gene: TRBV28
abundance: .
d_gene: .
j_gene: TRBJ1-5
CDR3aa: CATGVQRQPQHF
CDR3nt: TGTGCCACCGGGGTCCAGAGACAGCCCCAGCATTTT

v_gene: TRBV20-1
abundance: .
d_gene: .
j_gene: TRBJ1-2
CDR3aa: CSASNSPTNYGYTF
CDR3nt: TGCAGTGCTAGTAACAGCCCAACTAACTATGGCTACACCTTC

v_gene: TRBV4-1
abundance: .
d_gene: TRBD1
j_gene: TRBJ1-1
CDR3aa: CASSQDRTWDRTNTEAFF
CDR3nt: TGCGCCAGCAGCCAAGATCGGACTTGGGACAGGACGAACACTGAAGCTTTCTTT

v_gene: TRBV12-3/TRBV12-4
abundance: .
d_gene: .
j_gene: TRBJ1-3
CDR3aa: CASSSPPQGWNTIYF
CDR3nt: TGTGCCAGCAGTTCTCCCCCCCAAGGGTGGAACACCATATATTTT

v_gene: TRBV5-1
abundance: few
d_gene: TRBD2
j_gene: TRBJ2-1
CDR3aa: CASSTAPSGGYNEQFF
CDR3nt: TGCGCCAGCAGCACTGCACCTAGCGGGGGGTACAATGAGCAGTTCTTC